The present T cell receptor (beta chain) was sequenced within a study of blood T cell repertoires in COVID-19. V gave up 4 bases and J gave up 4 bases; unmatched junction bases: 13. The CDR3 has 16 amino acids. CDR1 and CDR2 (germline): SGHRS, YFSETQ. This clone was seen just once. In the study's own analysis: Amplifying reference gene primers gave estimates of nucleated cell counts. The assay was immunoSEQ multiplex PCR, and TCRdb's table has in-frame clones only and misses some. From that table come the V and J calls and clone size; the DNA was used to work out D and trimming. The table lists 350,000 to 450,000 clones, about 85% of them singletons.

Input material: peripheral blood. The source is a woman aged 18-30 years with acute or convalescent COVID-19. The rearrangement links TRBV5-1 to TRBJ2-5, with 7 nucleotides matching TRBD2. The CDR3, as DNA: TGCGCCAGCAGCCAACCCGGGCGGGAGTCAGGAGAGACCCAGTACTTC. This gives the protein CASSQPGRESGETQYF.